These T cell receptor beta chains were read from a single sample in a study of T cells after yellow fever vaccination. TCRdb processed the 5' RACE reads anew with MiXCR; each CDR3 protein has one entry. The table includes around 610,000 distinct CDR3 sequences, about 14% detected once. The sequencing here drew on PBMCs, taken on the day of the yellow fever booster vaccination. The receptors were sampled from a man aged 25-45 years who received the YFV17D yellow fever vaccine. Both conserved end residues are part of each CDR3. D genes are given only for firm matches. Not every row has a clone size; where given, it reads once, few, many or a size class.

V,D,size,J,DNA,CDR3
TRBV14,-,few,TRBJ2-6,TGTGCCAGCAGCCATGTGAGGGGGGCCGGCCCTAAGTTATCCAGGGTCCTGACTTTC,CASSHVRGAGPKLSRVLTF
TRBV15,TRBD2,-,TRBJ2-7,TGTGCCACCAGCAAAAGGACTAGCGGGCTCTACGAGCAGTACTTC,CATSKRTSGLYEQYF
TRBV20-1,TRBD1,-,TRBJ1-5,TGCAGTGCTAGTGGCAGGGGGAGCAATCAGCCCCAGCATTTT,CSASGRGSNQPQHF
TRBV28,-,-,TRBJ2-2,TGTGCCAGCAGTCCATCGGAGTACACCGGGGAGCTGTTTTTT,CASSPSEYTGELFF
TRBV5-1,-,-,TRBJ2-6,TGCGCCAGCAGCGCGGCCTCCGGGGCCAACGTCCTGACTTTC,CASSAASGANVLTF
TRBV11-1,TRBD2,many,TRBJ2-4,TGTGCCAGCAGCTCTCGACTAGCGGGACAGGGAATAGCCAAAAACATTCAGTACTTC,CASSSRLAGQGIAKNIQYF
TRBV19,-,few,TRBJ1-5,TGTGCCGGGAGCCAGGGGAATAGTCAGCCCCAGCATTTT,CAGSQGNSQPQHF
TRBV7-9,TRBD1,-,TRBJ2-5,TGTGCCAGCAGCGTCTGGGACAGCACTTCTGGGACCCAGTACTTC,CASSVWDSTSGTQYF
TRBV7-2,TRBD1,many,TRBJ1-5,TGTGCCAGCAGCTTAGTAGGCAGGGGGCTTGGCCAGCCCCAGCATTTT,CASSLVGRGLGQPQHF
TRBV2,-,few,TRBJ1-5,TGTGCCAGCAGGGGAGACGCCGGGTCCCATCAGCCCCAGCATTTT,CASRGDAGSHQPQHF